The source of this TCR beta chain is a study of shared clonotypes between healthy human individuals (dated by TCRdb to between 2020 and 2021). In the study overall: A couple of women and three men aged 18 to 49 years were included in the cohort. To increase sequencing depth and limit assay-specific biases, different laboratories used diverse techniques to prepare libraries and sequence TCR repertoires. For each donor, three plates each were used for CD4 naive and CD4 memory, two plates were used for CD8 naive, and one plate was used for CD8 memory. Between about 0.8 and 8.9 billion PBMCs per donor were obtained by leukapheresis. To estimate repertoire size and how much clonotypes are shared between individuals, the study performed deep sequencing of blood TCR repertoires from roughly five healthy adults.

Worth noting for this clone: This receptor's antigen is unknown. No base-level quality is on record; no much larger clone is a single base apart.

Study-wide findings and limitations: Sharing across a handful of donors was observed for approximately 5% of naive CD4, over 3% of naive CD8, 2% to 2.5% of memory CD4, and approximately 0.41% of memory CD8 clonotypes. Rarefaction of sorted-subset datasets indicated incomplete sequencing despite the large sequencing depth. Compared with non-shared clonotypes, clonotypes shared by all four sorted-subset donors had higher generation probabilities. Pairwise subsampling indicated that sequencing depth was expected to affect the degree of clonotype sharing among donors. Because the study included a small number of donors, the genetic and exposure-history diversity represented was limited. Larger estimated clonotype richness was generally found for naive subsets than for memory subsets. Sampling was limited to blood, and TCR repertoires in tissue likely differ from TCR repertoires in blood.

Healthy HIV-negative adults with no recently reported acute infections or vaccinations were included as donors. Every donor was a Caucasian adult living in Nashville, Tennessee, USA. CD4+ T cells were enriched by magnetic negative selection, after which naive cells were positively selected on CD45RA and the negative fraction was taken as the memory subset. After blood collection by leukapheresis, PBMCs were isolated using Ficoll-Histopaque density gradient centrifugation and then cryopreserved in the vapor phase of liquid nitrogen. Analytical flow cytometry was used to check the purity and quantity of every magnetically sorted T cell population. Each sorted fraction had its genomic DNA isolated and then quantified by UV absorbance on a Nanodrop 2000c. TCR CDR3 regions were amplified from genomic DNA by multiplex PCR using the deep immunoSEQ assay. Extracted genomic DNA from each cell subset was spread evenly across all wells of several immunoSEQ 96-well plates, with each plate serving as a replicate. For sorted subsets, around 200 ng genomic DNA, equal to tens of thousands of T cell genomes, was loaded into each replicate PCR. Purified libraries were quantified with a Qubit 3.0 fluorometer, sized on a Bioanalyzer 2100, and re-quantified with the KAPA Library Quantification kit. A separate single-read 150-cycle Illumina NextSeq 550 flow cell was used to sequence each immunoSEQ 96-well plate. The original methods were these. Because only junctional sequences without quality scores were contained in the immunoSEQ output, filtering matching that applied to full-length reads could not be performed. To assign V/J genes and CDR3, sequences were annotated using PyIR, a Python wrapper for IgBLAST v1.9, with IMGT germline references. Any read was removed if the V/J assignment was weak (E-value above 1e-6), the CDR3 was missing, or the read contained stop codons, out-of-frame junctions, or ambiguous translated residues. V3J clonotypes were defined as sequences sharing an identical inferred V gene, J gene, and CDR3 amino acid sequence. To compute the percentage overlap between repertoires, the number of shared unique clonotypes was divided by the size of the smaller repertoire. Three approaches were used to assess repertoire richness: RTK rarefaction, the Chao1 estimator, and Recon v2.1 estimates of unobserved clonotypes. Generation probabilities for all TCRbeta clonotypes obtained by the gDNA method from several donors were computed using OLGA. Sourced from immuneACCESS, this table was stored by TCRdb with only in-frame sequences that have V and J called. A share of the clones is absent; for the studies checked, an unresolved V gene accounts for under half, and the remainder has no known explanation. Clone size and V and J calls were adopted from that table, with D and trimming inferred from the DNA. This sample gives 2,500,000 or so clones in total; roughly 92% of them show up just once. Roughly 0.34% of the sample goes to the ten largest clones.

This clonotype was sampled from a young man in good health. Some clones in this sample may be carry-over from other donors' samples. The specimen sequenced was naive CD4+ T cells from PBMCs. Explained via the paper, the cell subset or site label denotes: CD45RA+ positively selected.

The sequenced DNA: TGTGCCAGCAGTTTCCCCAGGGGGGTGAACTATGGCTACACCTTC. It codes for CASSFPRGVNYGYTF. The receptor chain draws on TRBV28 and TRBJ1-2; 7 central nucleotides agree with TRBD1. The CDR1 and CDR2 encoded by the germline V gene are MDHEN and SYDVKM. Relative to germline, V is missing 3 bases and J is missing 2 bases, with 6 bases of the junction outside any gene match. The CDR3 has 15 amino acids, counting the end cysteine and phenylalanine. Of the read, only the CDR3 DNA is kept; its 45 bases are in frame from base 1.